These 26 T cell receptor beta chains were sequenced from one sample in a study of cytomegalovirus exposure and HLA in healthy donors. This PCR relied on a set of 60 Vbeta primers and 13 Jbeta primers. Measured with immunoSEQ multiplex PCR; TCRdb has only the in-frame clones, and not every one. The data hold 150,000 or so clones, with roughly 73% observed a single time. The specimen was PBMCs. The receptors were gathered from a young woman in good health and CMV-seronegative.

The chain joins TRBV7-9 to TRBJ2-7, with TRBD1 identical over 9 bases. After removal of 1 base from V and 2 bases from J, the junction contained 3 bases not matched to a gene. CDR3 length equals 15 residues. Germline V gives CDR1 SEHNR, CDR2 FQNEAQ (reference sequence). CDR3 nucleotide sequence: TGTGCCAGCAGCTTAGAAGGACAGGGGACCTACGAGCAGTACTTC. Amino acids: CASSLEGQGTYEQYF. Complete variable domain (other parts from reference TRBV7-9 and TRBJ2-7): DTGVSQNPRHKITKRGQNVTFRCDPISEHNRLYWYRQTLGQGPEFLTYFQNEAQLEKSRLLSDRFSAERPKGSFSTLEIQRTEQGDSAMYLCASSLEGQGTYEQYFGPGTRLTVT.

This chain joins TRBV5-1 and TRBJ1-2; TRBD1 might be the D (6 bases). Germline V gives CDR1 SGHRS, CDR2 YFSETQ. This CDR3 is 12 amino acids long. V was clipped by 7 bases and J by 5 bases, with 12 bases between them. Here the CDR3 DNA reads TGCGCCAGCCAGGGGCAGGGGTATGGCTACACCTTC. Its translation is CASQGQGYGYTF.

This chain connects TRBV27 to TRBJ1-3, with a possible D match to TRBD1 (5 bases). Trimming took off 2 bases at V and 4 bases at J, with 9 bases between the two ends. The V gene's germline CDR1 is MNHEY and CDR2 SMNVEV (reference sequence). This CDR3 is built from 14 residues. The CDR3 spells CASSLGGRGNTIYF. CDR3 in DNA: TGTGCCAGCAGTTTAGGGGGGAGAGGAAACACCATATATTTT.

The gene calls are TRBV4-3 and TRBJ2-1; tentative D call: TRBD2 (5 bases). The CDR3 length is 15 residues. Germline V gene data show CDR1 as LGHNA and CDR2 as YSLEER. V shed 0 bases and J shed 6 bases, with 12 bases lying between them. The CDR3 bases are TGCGCCAGCAGCCAAGATTCAGGCCGGGGCAATGAGCAGTTCTTC. Its translation: CASSQDSGRGNEQFF.

The chain uses TRBV28 and TRBJ2-5, with 8 nucleotides matching TRBD2. CDR3 length: 13 residues. V gave up 8 bases and J gave up 6 bases; unmatched junction bases: 8. The germline V gene encodes CDR1 MDHEN and CDR2 SYDVKM. The CDR3: CASSPGRVQTQYF. For the CDR3, the DNA is TGTGCCAGCTCCCCCGGGAGGGTGCAGACCCAGTACTTC.

This clone was detected a few times. The V gene is TRBV12-5, the J gene TRBJ1-4; no definite D call. The length of the CDR3 is 14 residues. CDR1 LGHNT and CDR2 FRNRAP come from the germline V gene. V was cut by 7 bases and J by 7 bases, with 16 bases left in between. The DNA for the CDR3 is TGTGCTAGTGTCCATTGGAGGGTTAGTGAAAAACTGTTTTTT. Translating gives CASVHWRVSEKLFF.

This clone was observed a few times. The V gene is TRBV19, the J gene TRBJ2-1; the match to TRBD2 covers 8 bases. Losses at the gene ends were 3 bases for V and 8 bases for J; bases not matched to a gene: 12. This CDR3 is built from 16 residues. CDR1 is LNHDA and CDR2 is SQIVND in the germline V gene (reference sequence). CDR3 sequence (DNA): TGTGCCAGTAGTATTGGGGCGGGAGGTCCCAAGGATGAGCAGTTCTTC. This sequence encodes CASSIGAGGPKDEQFF.

The V call is TRBV4-2, the J call TRBJ2-6, with 9 bases aligning to TRBD2. The germline CDR1 and CDR2 sequences are LGHNA and YNFKEQ. V gave up 4 bases and J gave up 4 bases; unmatched junction bases: 11. The CDR3 length is 18 residues. The CDR3 region is CASSPEGGGASGANVLTF. The CDR3 DNA reads as TGTGCCAGCAGCCCAGAGGGCGGGGGGGCGTCCGGGGCCAACGTCCTGACTTTC.

This clone was seen a single time. The rearrangement joins TRBV4-3 to TRBJ2-1, with 8 bases fitting TRBD1. The V and J ends lost 2 bases and 7 bases, in that order; junction bases with no gene match: 4. Per the germline V gene, CDR1 is LGHNA and CDR2 is YSLEER. There are 14 residues in the CDR3. The CDR3, as DNA: TGCGCCAGCAGCCAAAGGACAGGGAGAAATGAGCAGTTCTTC. Translation: CASSQRTGRNEQFF.

V and J are TRBV28 and TRBJ2-7, with a tentative D call TRBD2 (6 bases). Trimming removed 6 bases from V and 0 bases from J, with 15 bases in between. The CDR3 runs 15 residues. Germline lookup yields CDR1 MDHEN and CDR2 SYDVKM. The CDR3 loop is CASRPTSISSYEQYF. CDR3 DNA: TGTGCCAGCAGACCCACTAGCATTAGCTCCTACGAGCAGTACTTC. Variable domain in full (rest from reference TRBV28 and TRBJ2-7): DVKVTQSSRYLVKRTGEKVFLECVQDMDHENMFWYRQDPGLGLRLIYFSYDVKMKEKGDIPEGYSVSREKKERFSLILESASTNQTSMYLCASRPTSISSYEQYFGPGTRLTVT.

The chain uses TRBV7-2 and TRBJ2-3; D remains unclear. The length of the CDR3 is 13 residues. Germline V gene data show CDR1 as SGHTA and CDR2 as FQGNSA. V was trimmed by 5 bases and J by 4 bases, leaving 10 bases between them. In DNA form, the CDR3 reads TGTGCCAGCAGCCTGCGTAAAGCAGATACGCAGTATTTT. This translates into CASSLRKADTQYF.

V usage is TRBV19 and J usage is TRBJ1-2; TRBD1 matches 7 bases. This CDR3 comprises 15 residues. CDR1 and CDR2 from the germline V gene are LNHDA and SQIVND (reference sequence). V lost 3 bases and J lost 3; bases outside the gene matches: 7. The CDR3 reads CASSIRQGGDYGYTF. In DNA, the CDR3 is TGTGCCAGTAGTATTCGACAGGGTGGTGACTATGGCTACACCTTC.

The rearrangement joins TRBV15 to TRBJ1-5; no clear D. V lost 1 base, J lost 6 bases, and 7 bases lay in between. This CDR3 is built from 13 residues. Germline V gene data show CDR1 as LNHNV and CDR2 as YYDKDF (reference sequence). The CDR3 DNA reads as TGTGCCACCAGCAGAGTCAGGCGTCAGCCCCAGCATTTT. Protein product: CATSRVRRQPQHF.

The rearrangement links TRBV4-2 to TRBJ2-2, with 14 bases that match TRBD2. The CDR3 is made up of 17 amino acids. Germline lookup yields CDR1 LGHNA and CDR2 YNFKEQ. The J segment lost 4 bases and the V segment lost 1 base, leaving 2 bases of the junction unmatched. CDR3 nucleotides: TGTGCCAGCAGCCAAGGGACTAGCGGGGGGCCCACCGGGGAGCTGTTTTTT. Translated: CASSQGTSGGPTGELFF.

V usage is TRBV2 and J usage is TRBJ2-2; no clear D gene. The V gene lost 5 bases and the J gene lost 6 bases, with 13 bases spanning the gap. The CDR3 has 14 residues. Germline CDR1 reads SNHLY; CDR2 reads FYNNEI. This CDR3 reads CASSLNPSAGELFF. The CDR3 DNA is TGTGCCAGCAGTCTTAACCCATCGGCCGGGGAGCTGTTTTTT.

This chain connects TRBV6-5 to TRBJ1-2; 7 bases match TRBD1. The germline V gene has CDR1 MNHEY and CDR2 SVGAGI. This CDR3 is 13 amino acids long. V trimming: 6 bases; J trimming: 8 bases; junction bases outside the gene matches: 9. CDR3 sequence reads: CASRGTESWGYTF. The CDR3 coding sequence is TGTGCCAGCAGGGGGACAGAGTCCTGGGGCTACACCTTC.

The chain employs TRBV9 and TRBJ1-4; 7 bases align to TRBD1. Germline V gene lookup returns CDR1 SGDLS and CDR2 YYNGEE. This CDR3 contains 16 residues. The ends lost 2 bases at V and 0 bases at J; junction bases unmatched: 4. In nucleotides, the CDR3 is TGTGCCAGCAGCGTTGGGACAGTTGCAACTAATGAAAAACTGTTTTTT. Translating it yields CASSVGTVATNEKLFF. Full variable domain (outside the CDR3, taken from reference TRBV9 and TRBJ1-4): DSGVTQTPKHLITATGQRVTLRCSPRSGDLSVYWYQQSLDQGLQFLIQYYNGEERAKGNILERFSAQQFPDLHSELNLSSLELGDSALYFCASSVGTVATNEKLFFGSGTQLSVL.

The chain is built from TRBV4-1 and TRBJ2-1; D gene uncertain. This CDR3 is built from 14 residues. Germline-derived CDR1 and CDR2 are MGHRA and YSYEKL. Deletions cut 1 base from V and 9 bases from J, with 13 bases between. DNA of the CDR3: TGCGCCAGCAGCCAAGGAGGTCTCGTCGGTGAGCAGTTCTTC. Protein sequence: CASSQGGLVGEQFF.

This chain links TRBV7-6 with TRBJ1-6; D possibly corresponds to TRBD1 (6 bases). CDR3 length: 17 amino acids. Between the trimmed V and J ends, which lost 6 bases and 9 bases, there was a span of 24 bases. Germline assignment: CDR1 SGHVS and CDR2 FNYEAQ. CDR3 in DNA: TGTGCCAGCAGTAAAACACTGGGCAGGGAAGGGGGTTCACCCCTCCACTTT. Amino acid sequence: CASSKTLGREGGSPLHF.

This sequence joins TRBV28 and TRBJ1-5; 9 bases line up with TRBD1. The germline CDR1 and CDR2 sequences are MDHEN and SYDVKM. The junction had 5 bases not matched to a gene; V was cut back by 6 bases and J by 2 bases. The CDR3 is 15 residues long. The DNA of the CDR3 is TGTGCCAGCAGCCCGGGACAGGGTGGCAATCAGCCCCAGCATTTT. Translating gives CASSPGQGGNQPQHF.

The genes are TRBV11-1 and TRBJ2-3; TRBD2 aligns across 7 bases. With 1 base clipped from V and 6 bases from J, the junction kept 10 bases outside the gene matches. This CDR3 spans 16 amino acids. Per the germline V gene, CDR1 is SGHAT and CDR2 is FQDESV (reference sequence). CDR3 region: CASSLVGGSWSDTQYF. The CDR3 region has the DNA TGTGCCAGCAGCTTAGTGGGGGGGAGTTGGTCGGATACGCAGTATTTT.

This sequence joins TRBV7-9 and TRBJ2-1, with 7 bases that match TRBD1. The CDR3 spans 14 residues. Germline V gives CDR1 SEHNR, CDR2 FQNEAQ (reference sequence). Trimming took 5 bases from V and 6 from J; bases not matched to a gene: 7. In nucleotides, the CDR3 is TGTGCCAGCAGCCACGACAGGGCGGGCAATGAGCAGTTCTTC. Encoded protein: CASSHDRAGNEQFF.

This clone has a handful of counts. The chain combines TRBV10-3 with TRBJ1-2, with TRBD1 as a possible D gene (5 bases). The CDR3 contains 12 residues. V was clipped by 10 bases and J by 3 bases, with 12 bases between them. Germline lookup yields CDR1 ENHRY and CDR2 SYGVKD. The CDR3 reads CATSTGDYGYTF. The CDR3 DNA is TGTGCCACTTCTACGGGGGACTATGGCTACACCTTC.

The V and J genes are TRBV9 and TRBJ1-2; 8 bases fit TRBD1. Looked up from germline, CDR1 is SGDLS and CDR2 is YYNGEE. This CDR3 has 15 amino acids. V shed 2 bases, J shed 6 bases, and the junction held 9 bases outside the gene matches. The CDR3 DNA is TGTGCCAGCAGCGTCGGTCACAGGGGGGAGGATGGCTACACCTTC. As protein: CASSVGHRGEDGYTF.

The rearrangement links TRBV9 to TRBJ2-7; a weak D match, TRBD1 (6 bases). V shed 1 base and J shed 1 base, with 12 bases lying between them. The CDR3 totals 15 residues. Germline CDR1 and CDR2: SGDLS and YYNGEE. The CDR3 nucleotides are TGTGCCAGCAGCGTATACGACGGACAGTCCTACGAGCAGTACTTC. This translates into CASSVYDGQSYEQYF.

The gene calls are TRBV6-6 and TRBJ1-3; possible D gene TRBD1, 5 bases. Per the germline V gene, CDR1 is MNHNY and CDR2 is SVGAGI (reference sequence). This CDR3 comprises 12 residues. V lost 4 bases and J lost 9, with 10 bases in between. CDR3 amino acids: CASSSQAVTIYF. Here the CDR3 DNA reads TGTGCCAGCAGTTCACAGGCAGTCACCATATATTTT.